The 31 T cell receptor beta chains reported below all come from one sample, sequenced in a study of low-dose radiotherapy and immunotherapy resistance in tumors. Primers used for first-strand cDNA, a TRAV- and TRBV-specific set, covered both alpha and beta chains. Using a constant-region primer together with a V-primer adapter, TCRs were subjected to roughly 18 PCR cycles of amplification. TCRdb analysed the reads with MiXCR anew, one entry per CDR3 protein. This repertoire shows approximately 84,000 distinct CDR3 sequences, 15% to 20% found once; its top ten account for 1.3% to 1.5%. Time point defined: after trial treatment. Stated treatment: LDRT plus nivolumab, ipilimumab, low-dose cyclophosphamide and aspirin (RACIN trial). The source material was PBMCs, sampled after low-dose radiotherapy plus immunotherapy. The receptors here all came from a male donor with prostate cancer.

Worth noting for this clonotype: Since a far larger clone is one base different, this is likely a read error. This CDR3 reads CASSYASWSEQYF. DNA of the CDR3: TGTGCCAGCAGTTACGCTAGCTGGAGTGAGCAGTACTTC. The chain carries TRBV6-2 or TRBV6-3 and TRBJ2-4; possible D gene TRBD2, 5 bases. V lost 2 bases to trimming and J lost 13 bases, with 15 bases between them. This CDR3 region has 13 residues. Germline CDR1 reads MNHEY; CDR2 reads SVGEGT.

The CDR3 DNA reads TGTGCCAGCAGATTGACAGGGGGCGCAGATACGCAGTATTTT. It is translated as CASRLTGGADTQYF. The chain is built from TRBV25-1 and TRBJ2-3; TRBD1 matches at 10 bases. Trimming at V came to 6 bases and at J to 4 bases, leaving 4 bases not matched to a gene. Per germline, CDR1 MGHDK and CDR2 SYGVNS. This CDR3 spans 14 amino acids.

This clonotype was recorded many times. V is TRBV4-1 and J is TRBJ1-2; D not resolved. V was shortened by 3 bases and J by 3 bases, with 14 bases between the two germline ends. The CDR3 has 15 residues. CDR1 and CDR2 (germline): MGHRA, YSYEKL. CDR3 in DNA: TGCGCCAGCAGCCACAATGCTGACGGAGACTATGGCTACACCTTC. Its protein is CASSHNADGDYGYTF.

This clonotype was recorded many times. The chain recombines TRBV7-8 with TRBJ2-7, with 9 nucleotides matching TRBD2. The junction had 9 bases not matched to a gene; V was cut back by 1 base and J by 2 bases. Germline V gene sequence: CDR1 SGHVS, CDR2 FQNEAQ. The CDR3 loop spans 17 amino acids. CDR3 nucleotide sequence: TGTGCCAGCAGCTTAGGGGCGGGAGGGCCGCGCCCCTACGAGCAGTACTTC. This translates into CASSLGAGGPRPYEQYF.

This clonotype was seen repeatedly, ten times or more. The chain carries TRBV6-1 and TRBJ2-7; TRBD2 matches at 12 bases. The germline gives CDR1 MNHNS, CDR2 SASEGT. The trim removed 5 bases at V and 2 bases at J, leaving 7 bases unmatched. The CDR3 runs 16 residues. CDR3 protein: CASSRDLAGGPYEQYF. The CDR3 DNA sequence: TGTGCCAGCAGTCGGGACCTAGCGGGAGGGCCCTACGAGCAGTACTTC.

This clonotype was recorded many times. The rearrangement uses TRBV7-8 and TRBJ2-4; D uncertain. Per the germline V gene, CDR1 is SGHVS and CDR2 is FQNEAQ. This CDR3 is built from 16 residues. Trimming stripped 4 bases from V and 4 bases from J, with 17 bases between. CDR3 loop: CASSSSWTIGKNIQYF. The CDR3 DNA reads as TGTGCCAGCAGCTCTTCATGGACCATTGGGAAAAACATTCAGTACTTC.

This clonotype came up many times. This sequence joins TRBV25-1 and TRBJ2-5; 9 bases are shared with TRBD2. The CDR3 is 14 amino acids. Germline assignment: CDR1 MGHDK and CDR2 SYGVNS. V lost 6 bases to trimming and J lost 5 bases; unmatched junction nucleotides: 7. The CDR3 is CASSESGRFETQYF. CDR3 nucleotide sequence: TGTGCCAGCAGCGAGAGCGGGAGGTTTGAGACCCAGTACTTC.

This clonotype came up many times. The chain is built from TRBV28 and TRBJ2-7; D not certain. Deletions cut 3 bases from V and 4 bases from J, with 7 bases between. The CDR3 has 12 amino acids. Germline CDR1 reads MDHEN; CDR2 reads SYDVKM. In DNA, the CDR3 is TGTGCCAGCAGTTTTGGGAAGTACGAGCAGTACTTC. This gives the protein CASSFGKYEQYF.

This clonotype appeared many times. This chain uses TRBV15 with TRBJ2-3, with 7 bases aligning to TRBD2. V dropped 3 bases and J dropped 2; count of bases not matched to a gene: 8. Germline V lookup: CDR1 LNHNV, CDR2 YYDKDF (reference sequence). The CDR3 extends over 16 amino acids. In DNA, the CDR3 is TGTGCCACCAGCAGCGCTACTAGCGCACCCACAGATACGCAGTATTTT. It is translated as CATSSATSAPTDTQYF.

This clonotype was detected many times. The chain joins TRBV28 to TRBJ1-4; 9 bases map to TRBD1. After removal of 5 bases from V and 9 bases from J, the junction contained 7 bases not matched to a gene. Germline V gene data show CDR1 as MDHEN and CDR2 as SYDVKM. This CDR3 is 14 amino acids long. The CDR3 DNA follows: TGTGCCAGCAGTCAGTCGGGACAGGGCAAAAAACTGTTTTTT. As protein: CASSQSGQGKKLFF.

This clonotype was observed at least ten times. The CDR3 DNA reads as TGTGCCAGCAGCCCCGGGGAGGGTGAGCAGTTCTTC. Residues: CASSPGEGEQFF. V and J are TRBV7-6 and TRBJ2-1, with 7 bases lining up with TRBD2. The CDR3 extends over 12 amino acids. V lost 5 bases, J lost 9 bases, and 4 bases stayed unmatched. Germline V CDR1 and CDR2: SGHVS, FNYEAQ.

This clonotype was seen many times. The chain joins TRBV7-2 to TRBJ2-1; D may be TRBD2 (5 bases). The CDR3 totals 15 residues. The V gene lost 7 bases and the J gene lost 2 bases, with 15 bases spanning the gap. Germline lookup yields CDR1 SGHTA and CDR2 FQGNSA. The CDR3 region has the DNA TGTGCCAGCAAGGGCGGGTCTCTTGCCTACAATGAGCAGTTCTTC. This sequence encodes CASKGGSLAYNEQFF.

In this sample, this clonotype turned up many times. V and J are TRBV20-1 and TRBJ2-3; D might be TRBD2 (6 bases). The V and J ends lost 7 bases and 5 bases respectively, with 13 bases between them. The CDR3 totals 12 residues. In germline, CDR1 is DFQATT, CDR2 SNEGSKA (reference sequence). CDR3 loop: CSVVVGGDTQYF. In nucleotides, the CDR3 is TGCAGTGTCGTGGTCGGGGGAGATACGCAGTATTTT.

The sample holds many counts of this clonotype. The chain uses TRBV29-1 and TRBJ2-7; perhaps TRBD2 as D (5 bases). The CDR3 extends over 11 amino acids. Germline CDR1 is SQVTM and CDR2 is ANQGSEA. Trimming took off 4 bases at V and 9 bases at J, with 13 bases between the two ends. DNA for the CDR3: TGCAGCGTTGTTGTGACTATAGGGCAGTACTTC. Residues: CSVVVTIGQYF.

CDR3 protein: CASSDNGTFGPYNSPLHF. In DNA form, the CDR3 reads TGTGCCAGCAGTGACAACGGGACATTCGGGCCCTATAATTCACCCCTCCACTTT. V gene TRBV6-4 combines with J gene TRBJ1-6, with D perhaps matching TRBD1 (6 bases). There are 18 residues in the CDR3. Germline V gene data show CDR1 as MRHNA and CDR2 as SNTAGT. Between the trimmed V and J ends, which lost 2 bases and 2 bases, there was a span of 16 bases.

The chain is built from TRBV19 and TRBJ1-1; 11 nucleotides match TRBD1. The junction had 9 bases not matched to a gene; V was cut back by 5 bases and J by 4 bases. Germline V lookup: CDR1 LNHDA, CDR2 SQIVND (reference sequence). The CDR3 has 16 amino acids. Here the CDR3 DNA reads TGTGCCAGTAGTCCGGGGACAGGGGGAGTCAGCACTGAAGCTTTCTTT. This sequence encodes CASSPGTGGVSTEAFF.

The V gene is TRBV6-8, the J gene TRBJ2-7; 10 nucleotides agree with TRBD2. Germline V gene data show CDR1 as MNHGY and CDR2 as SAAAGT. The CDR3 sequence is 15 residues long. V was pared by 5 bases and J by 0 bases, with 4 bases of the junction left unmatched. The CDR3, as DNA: TGTGCCAGCAGTGAAGCGGGGGGGAGCTCCTACGAGCAGTACTTC. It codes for CASSEAGGSSYEQYF.

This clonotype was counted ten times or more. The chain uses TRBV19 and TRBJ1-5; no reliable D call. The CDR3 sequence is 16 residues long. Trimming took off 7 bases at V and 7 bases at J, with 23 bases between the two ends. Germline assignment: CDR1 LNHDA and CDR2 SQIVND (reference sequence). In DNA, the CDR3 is TGTGCCAGTACCGTAATGGACCGAACAGCGGGGCAGCCCCAGCATTTT. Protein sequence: CASTVMDRTAGQPQHF. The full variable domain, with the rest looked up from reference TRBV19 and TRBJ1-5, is DGGITQSPKYLFRKEGQNVTLSCEQNLNHDAMYWYRQDPGQGLRLIYYSQIVNDFQKGDIAEGYSVSREKKESFPLTVTSAQKNPTAFYLCASTVMDRTAGQPQHFGDGTRLSIL.

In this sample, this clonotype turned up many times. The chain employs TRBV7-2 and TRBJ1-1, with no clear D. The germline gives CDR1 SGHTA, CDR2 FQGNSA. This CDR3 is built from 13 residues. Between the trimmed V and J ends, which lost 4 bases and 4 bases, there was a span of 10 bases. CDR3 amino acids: CASSSPQITEAFF. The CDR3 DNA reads TGTGCCAGCAGCTCCCCCCAAATCACTGAAGCTTTCTTT.

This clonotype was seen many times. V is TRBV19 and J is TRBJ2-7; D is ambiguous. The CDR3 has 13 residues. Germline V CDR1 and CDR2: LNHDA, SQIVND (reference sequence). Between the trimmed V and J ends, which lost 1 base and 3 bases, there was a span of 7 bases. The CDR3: CASSIGGGYEQYF. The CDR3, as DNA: TGTGCCAGTAGTATAGGCGGCGGCTACGAGCAGTACTTC. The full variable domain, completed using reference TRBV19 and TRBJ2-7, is DGGITQSPKYLFRKEGQNVTLSCEQNLNHDAMYWYRQDPGQGLRLIYYSQIVNDFQKGDIAEGYSVSREKKESFPLTVTSAQKNPTAFYLCASSIGGGYEQYFGPGTRLTVT.

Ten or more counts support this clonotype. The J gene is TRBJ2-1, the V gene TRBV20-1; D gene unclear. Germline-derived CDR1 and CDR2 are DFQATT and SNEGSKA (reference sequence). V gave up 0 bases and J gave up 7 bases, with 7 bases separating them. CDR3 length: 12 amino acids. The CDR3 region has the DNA TGCAGTGCTAGAGAGAACGGGAATGAGCAGTTCTTC. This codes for CSARENGNEQFF.

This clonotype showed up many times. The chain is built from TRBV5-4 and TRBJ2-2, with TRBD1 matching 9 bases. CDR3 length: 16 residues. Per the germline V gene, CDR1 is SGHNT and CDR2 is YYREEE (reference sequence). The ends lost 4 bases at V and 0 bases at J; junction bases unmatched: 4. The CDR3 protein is CASSQQGATNTGELFF. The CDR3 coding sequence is TGTGCCAGCAGCCAACAGGGGGCAACGAACACCGGGGAGCTGTTTTTT.

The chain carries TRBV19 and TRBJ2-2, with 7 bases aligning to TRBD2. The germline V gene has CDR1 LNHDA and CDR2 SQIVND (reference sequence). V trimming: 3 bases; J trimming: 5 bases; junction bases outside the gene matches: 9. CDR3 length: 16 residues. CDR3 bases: TGTGCCAGTAGTATTACTGCGGGAGCAATAACCGGGGAGCTGTTTTTT. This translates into CASSITAGAITGELFF.

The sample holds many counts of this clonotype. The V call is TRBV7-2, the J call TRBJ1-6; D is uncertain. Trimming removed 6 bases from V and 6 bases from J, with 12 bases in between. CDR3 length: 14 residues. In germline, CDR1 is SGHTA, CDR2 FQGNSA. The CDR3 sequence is CASRLTGGNSPLHF. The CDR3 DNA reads TGTGCCAGCAGACTAACCGGCGGTAATTCACCCCTCCACTTT.

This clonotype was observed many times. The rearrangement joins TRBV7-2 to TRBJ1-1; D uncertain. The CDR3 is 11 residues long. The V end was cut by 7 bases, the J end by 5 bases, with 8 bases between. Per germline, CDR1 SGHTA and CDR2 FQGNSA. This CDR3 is CASKAETEAFF. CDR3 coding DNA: TGTGCCAGCAAGGCTGAGACTGAAGCTTTCTTT.

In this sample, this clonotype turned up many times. The CDR3 nucleotides read TGTGCCAGCAGCTTAACGGGGACAGGGGGAAGGGACTATGGCTACACCTTC. It yields the protein CASSLTGTGGRDYGYTF. The chain is built from TRBV7-8 and TRBJ1-2; the match to TRBD1 covers 11 bases. The V segment lost 2 bases and the J segment 3 bases; nucleotides outside the gene matches: 8. Germline V gene sequence: CDR1 SGHVS, CDR2 FQNEAQ. The CDR3 runs 17 residues.

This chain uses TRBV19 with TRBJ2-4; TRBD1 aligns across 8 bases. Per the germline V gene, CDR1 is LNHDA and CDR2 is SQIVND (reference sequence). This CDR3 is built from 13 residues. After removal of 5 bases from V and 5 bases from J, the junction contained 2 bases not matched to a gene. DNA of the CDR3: TGTGCCAGTAGTCCGGGACAGGAAAACATTCAGTACTTC. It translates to CASSPGQENIQYF.

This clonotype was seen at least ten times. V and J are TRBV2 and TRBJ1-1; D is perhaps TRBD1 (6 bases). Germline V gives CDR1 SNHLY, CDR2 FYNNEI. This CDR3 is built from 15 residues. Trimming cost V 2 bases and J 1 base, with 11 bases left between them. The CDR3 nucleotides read TGTGCCAGCAGTGAACCCGGGACAAAGAACACTGAAGCTTTCTTT. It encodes CASSEPGTKNTEAFF. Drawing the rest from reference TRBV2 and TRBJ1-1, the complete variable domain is EPEVTQTPSHQVTQMGQEVILRCVPISNHLYFYWYRQILGQKVEFLVSFYNNEISEKSEIFDDQFSVERPDGSNFTLKIRSTKLEDSAMYFCASSEPGTKNTEAFFGQGTRLTVV.

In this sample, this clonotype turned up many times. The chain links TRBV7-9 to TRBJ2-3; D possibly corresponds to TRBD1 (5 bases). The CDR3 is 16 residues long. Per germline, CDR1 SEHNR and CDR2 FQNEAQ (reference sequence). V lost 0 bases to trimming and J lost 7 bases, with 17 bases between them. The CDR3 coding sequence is TGTGCCAGCAGCTTAGCTACGGACACCGCTTTGAATACGCAGTATTTT. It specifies CASSLATDTALNTQYF.

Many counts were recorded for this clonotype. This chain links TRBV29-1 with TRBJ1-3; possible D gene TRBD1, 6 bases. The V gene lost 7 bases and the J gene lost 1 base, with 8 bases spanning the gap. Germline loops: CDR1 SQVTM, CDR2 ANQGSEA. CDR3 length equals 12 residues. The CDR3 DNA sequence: TGCAGCGCCAGGGGTTCTGGAAACACCATATATTTT. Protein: CSARGSGNTIYF.

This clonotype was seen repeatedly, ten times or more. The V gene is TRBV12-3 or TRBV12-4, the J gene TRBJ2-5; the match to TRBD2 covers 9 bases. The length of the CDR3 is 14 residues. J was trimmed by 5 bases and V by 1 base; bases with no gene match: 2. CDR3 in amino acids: CASSLGTSAETQYF. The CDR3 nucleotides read TGTGCCAGCAGTTTAGGGACTAGCGCCGAGACCCAGTACTTC.